The present T cell receptor (beta chain) was sequenced within a study of T-cell reconstitution after alpha-beta-depleted transplantation in children. The TCRbeta library incorporated unique molecular identifiers. TCRdb reprocessed the PCR reads via MiXCR and lists one record per CDR3 protein. Here the sample spans some 110,000 distinct CDR3 sequences, 10% being singletons. The source material was PBMCs, sampled before TCRalphabeta/CD19-depleted stem cell transplant. The sequence was collected from a boy between 2 and 10 years old with acute lymphoblastic leukemia, due to receive a stem cell transplant.

The DNA of the CDR3 is TGCAGTGCTAGAGATGTGGGGATGAACACTGAAGCTTTCTTT. It specifies CSARDVGMNTEAFF. V usage is TRBV20-1 and J usage is TRBJ1-1; D is undetermined. Germline CDR1 DFQATT, CDR2 SNEGSKA (reference sequence). This CDR3 is built from 14 residues. Between the trimmed V and J ends, which lost 0 bases and 0 bases, there was a span of 8 bases.